This T cell receptor (beta chain) was sequenced for a study of T cells in narcolepsy. As for this clone: The antigen remains undetermined.

The method was immunoSEQ multiplex PCR; TCRdb's version includes in-frame clones alone and lacks a portion of them. The sample holds around 30,000 clones; roughly four fifths are singletons and the top ten take roughly 2.5%. Points from the study as a whole: Some memory CD4+ repertoires had no autoreactive clone sequences. Same-patient CSF and blood CD4+ T cell clonotypes included HCRT-specific and TRIB2-specific autoreactive ones.

The V end lost 7 bases, the J end lost 8 bases, and 18 bases lay between the germline ends. The CDR3 is 14 amino acids. Per the germline V gene, CDR1 is SGHTA and CDR2 is FQGNSA. The receptor's source is a human donor with narcolepsy. This chain joins TRBV7-2 and TRBJ2-1; maybe TRBD2 (7 bases). Sequenced input: CD45RA- memory CD4+ T cells from PBMCs. The chain's CDR3 is CASTNNRGAYEQFF. CDR3 bases: TGTGCCAGCACCAATAACCGGGGGGCTTATGAGCAGTTCTTC.